This T cell receptor beta chain was profiled in a study of identical twins. From the 5' RACE reads, TCRdb called clonotypes with MiXCR, one entry per CDR3 protein. The sample has roughly 720,000 distinct CDR3 sequences; about 18% are singletons. The CDR3 contains 15 residues. In germline, CDR1 is SGHKS, CDR2 YYEKEE (reference sequence). Trimming left V 4 bases short and J 0 bases short, with 14 bases between. Study results and limitations: Weaker excess twin sharing was observed in beta out-of-frame sequences.

This clonotype was seen only a few times. The antigen remains undetermined. These records were also assigned to another study, of T cells expressing NK-cell markers. That source notes: Whether expanded NKG2C+ T cell clones were HCMV specific stayed uncertain.

The clonotype comes from a woman between 18 and 29 years old in good health. The chain employs TRBV5-5 and TRBJ2-7; perhaps TRBD1 as D (5 bases). The sample consisted of PBMCs. Here the CDR3 DNA reads TGTGCCAGCAGCCTGGACACTTTTAGCTCCTACGAGCAGTACTTC. This sequence encodes CASSLDTFSSYEQYF.